This T cell receptor (beta chain) stems from a study of T-cell reconstitution after alpha-beta-depleted transplantation in children. The sample holds many counts of this clonotype. CDR1 and CDR2 from the germline V gene are LNHDA and SQIVND (reference sequence). The germline V and J ends were trimmed by 5 bases and 0 bases, with 6 bases remaining between them. This CDR3 spans 13 amino acids. Unique molecular identifiers were used in preparing the TCRbeta library. Via MiXCR, TCRdb re-called the PCR reads, giving one row per CDR3 protein. This sample has about 240,000 distinct CDR3 sequences, with around 12% found just once.

The chain is built from TRBV19 and TRBJ2-3; D uncertain. The sample here was PBMCs from the stem cell graft donor, taken from the stem cell graft. The sequence came from a human donor who donated a stem cell graft to a child with acute lymphoblastic leukemia. The CDR3 is CASSSFSTDTQYF. CDR3 coding DNA: TGTGCCAGTAGTTCCTTTAGCACAGATACGCAGTATTTT.